The TCR beta chain under discussion was sequenced for a study of OX40 agonist ivuxolimab in advanced cancers. About the study: Treatment of patients was with ivuxolimab, an agonistic anti-OX40 (CD134) antibody. Every 2 weeks, ivuxolimab was infused into the patients intravenously at between 0.01 and 10 mg/kg. Participants averaged approximately 61 years of age (range about 23 to 80) and were approximately 81% male.

There are 14 residues in the CDR3. The V gene lost 5 bases and the J gene lost 9 bases, with 17 bases spanning the gap. Germline assignment: CDR1 MNHNY and CDR2 SVGAGI (reference sequence). The table came from immunoSEQ multiplex PCR; TCRdb's copy has only in-frame clones and leaves some out. The data contain some 73,000 clones, about 88% of them singletons. Turning to this clone: Antigen: not known.

Findings of the study overall: Expanded clones tended on average to be more numerous among CD8+ T cells than CD4+.

Sequencing was performed on CD4+ or CD8+ T cells sorted from blood, taken in a trial of the OX40 agonist ivuxolimab. The TCR sequence derives from an adult with an advanced solid tumor such as melanoma, head and neck, liver or kidney cancer. V and J are TRBV6-6 and TRBJ2-1, with no clear D. The DNA of the CDR3 is TGTGCCAGCAGTGTTGAAGGGATTAGCACTGAGCAGTTCTTC. Translating gives CASSVEGISTEQFF.